This is a list of T cell receptor beta chains from one sample in a study of metastatic and nonmetastatic thyroid tumors. With MiXCR, TCRdb reprocessed the PCR reads. The repertoire consists of around 21,000 clones, with approximately 37% occurring once and the leading ten covering roughly 26%. The sequenced sample consisted of tumor tissue. These receptors were collected from a female donor with papillary thyroid cancer or a benign thyroid nodule (not recorded which). Some clones in this sample may be carry-over from other donors' samples. The CDR3 runs from the conserved cysteine through the conserved F or W. D genes are given only for firm matches. For some rows the clone size is stated as once, few or many, or as a class when expanded; others skip it.

CDR3 length: 14; V gene: TRBV6-1; J gene: TRBJ2-7; D gene: .; clone size: .; CDR3 protein: CASSVTSSSYEQYF; CDR3 DNA: TGTGCCAGCAGTGTGACATCAAGCTCCTACGAGCAGTACTTC
CDR3 length: 16; V gene: TRBV12-3/TRBV12-4; J gene: TRBJ2-1; D gene: TRBD2; clone size: few; CDR3 protein: CASSGGLAGGVNEQFF; CDR3 DNA: TGTGCCAGCAGTGGTGGACTAGCGGGAGGGGTCAATGAGCAGTTCTTC
CDR3 length: 15; V gene: TRBV6-1; J gene: TRBJ1-2; D gene: TRBD1; clone size: few; CDR3 protein: CASSQSGTGAKGYTF; CDR3 DNA: TGTGCCAGCAGTCAGTCCGGGACAGGGGCCAAAGGCTACACCTTC
CDR3 length: 12; V gene: TRBV6-1; J gene: TRBJ2-7; D gene: .; clone size: few; CDR3 protein: CASSATGYEQYF; CDR3 DNA: TGTGCCAGCAGTGCCACGGGGTACGAGCAGTACTTC
CDR3 length: 14; V gene: TRBV28; J gene: TRBJ1-2; D gene: .; clone size: .; CDR3 protein: CASSLWAGRYGYTF; CDR3 DNA: TGTGCCAGCAGTTTATGGGCAGGGAGGTATGGCTACACCTTC
CDR3 length: 13; V gene: TRBV27; J gene: TRBJ2-2; D gene: .; clone size: .; CDR3 protein: CASSLRATGELFF; CDR3 DNA: TGTGCCAGCAGTTTACGCGCCACCGGGGAGCTGTTTTTT
CDR3 length: 15; V gene: TRBV2; J gene: TRBJ1-6; D gene: TRBD1; clone size: few; CDR3 protein: CASSGAGTGNSPLHF; CDR3 DNA: TGTGCCAGCAGTGGAGCGGGGACAGGAAATTCACCCCTCCACTTT
CDR3 length: 17; V gene: TRBV11-2; J gene: TRBJ2-1; D gene: .; clone size: .; CDR3 protein: CASSWTGVSGLDNEQFF; CDR3 DNA: TGTGCCAGCAGCTGGACAGGAGTGAGCGGGCTAGACAATGAGCAGTTCTTC
CDR3 length: 14; V gene: TRBV7-3; J gene: TRBJ1-6; D gene: TRBD1; clone size: .; CDR3 protein: CASSLGQGSSPLHF; CDR3 DNA: TGTGCCAGCAGCCTGGGACAGGGAAGTTCACCCCTCCACTTT
CDR3 length: 13; V gene: TRBV2; J gene: TRBJ2-1; D gene: .; clone size: few; CDR3 protein: CASRQGFDNEQFF; CDR3 DNA: TGTGCCAGCAGGCAGGGGTTTGACAATGAGCAGTTCTTC
CDR3 length: 14; V gene: TRBV3-1; J gene: TRBJ2-3; D gene: TRBD2; clone size: .; CDR3 protein: CASIQRGSTDTQYF; CDR3 DNA: TGTGCCAGCATTCAGCGGGGAAGCACAGATACGCAGTATTTT
CDR3 length: 13; V gene: TRBV10-2; J gene: TRBJ2-2; D gene: .; clone size: few; CDR3 protein: CASSESQSGELFF; CDR3 DNA: TGCGCCAGCAGTGAAAGCCAGTCCGGGGAGCTGTTTTTT
CDR3 length: 15; V gene: TRBV6-2/TRBV6-3; J gene: TRBJ2-3; D gene: .; clone size: .; CDR3 protein: CASSDGGLRTDTQYF; CDR3 DNA: TGTGCCAGCAGCGACGGGGGTTTACGGACGGATACGCAGTATTTT
CDR3 length: 14; V gene: TRBV20-1; J gene: TRBJ1-2; D gene: TRBD1; clone size: once; CDR3 protein: CSANVGTANYGYTF; CDR3 DNA: TGCAGTGCCAACGTAGGGACAGCTAATTATGGCTACACCTTC
CDR3 length: 15; V gene: TRBV5-1; J gene: TRBJ2-7; D gene: TRBD1; clone size: .; CDR3 protein: CASSETGTVAYEQYF; CDR3 DNA: TGCGCCAGCAGCGAGACTGGGACAGTGGCCTACGAGCAGTACTTC
CDR3 length: 12; V gene: TRBV6-1; J gene: TRBJ2-3; D gene: .; clone size: few; CDR3 protein: CASSEGGDTQYF; CDR3 DNA: TGTGCCAGCAGTGAAGGGGGGGATACGCAGTATTTT
CDR3 length: 14; V gene: TRBV5-1; J gene: TRBJ2-7; D gene: .; clone size: .; CDR3 protein: CASSFQAGPYEQYF; CDR3 DNA: TGCGCCAGCAGCTTCCAGGCAGGACCCTACGAGCAGTACTTC
CDR3 length: 14; V gene: TRBV6-5; J gene: TRBJ2-5; D gene: TRBD1; clone size: .; CDR3 protein: CASSYSTGQVTQYF; CDR3 DNA: TGTGCCAGCAGTTACTCGACAGGGCAGGTGACCCAGTACTTC
CDR3 length: 13; V gene: TRBV27; J gene: TRBJ2-2; D gene: .; clone size: few; CDR3 protein: CASSTWTDGELFF; CDR3 DNA: TGTGCCAGCAGTACGTGGACAGACGGGGAGCTGTTTTTT
CDR3 length: 13; V gene: TRBV2; J gene: TRBJ1-1; D gene: .; clone size: few; CDR3 protein: CASSQGGSTEAFF; CDR3 DNA: TGTGCCAGCAGCCAAGGGGGAAGCACTGAAGCTTTCTTT